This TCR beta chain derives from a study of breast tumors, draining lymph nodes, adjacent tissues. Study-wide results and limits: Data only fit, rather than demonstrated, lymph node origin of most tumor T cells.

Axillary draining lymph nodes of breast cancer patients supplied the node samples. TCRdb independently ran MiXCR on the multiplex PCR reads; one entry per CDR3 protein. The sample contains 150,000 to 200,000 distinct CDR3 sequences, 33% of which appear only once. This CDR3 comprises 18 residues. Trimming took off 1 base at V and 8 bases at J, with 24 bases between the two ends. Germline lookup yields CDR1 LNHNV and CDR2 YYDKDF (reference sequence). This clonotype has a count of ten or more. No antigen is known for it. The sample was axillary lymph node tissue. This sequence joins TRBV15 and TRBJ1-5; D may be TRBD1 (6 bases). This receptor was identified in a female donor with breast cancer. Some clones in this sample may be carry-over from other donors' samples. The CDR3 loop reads CATSRGGIQGPRLKPQHF. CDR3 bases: TGTGCCACCAGCAGAGGAGGGATCCAGGGGCCGCGGTTAAAGCCCCAGCATTTT. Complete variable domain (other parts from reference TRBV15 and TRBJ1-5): DAMVIQNPRYQVTQFGKPVTLSCSQTLNHNVMYWYQQKSSQAPKLLFHYYDKDFNNEADTPDNFQSRRPNTSFCFLDIRSPGLGDTAMYLCATSRGGIQGPRLKPQHFGDGTRLSIL.